This note documents a single T cell receptor beta chain sequence. The source of the sample is a study of blood T cell repertoires in COVID-19. Original methodology: Researchers report that nucleated cell counts were estimated from reference gene primer amplification. The method was immunoSEQ multiplex PCR; TCRdb's version includes in-frame clones alone and lacks a portion of them. The DNA gave D and trimming, while V, J and clone size come from that table. The top ten hold roughly 5.2% of the sample, which has under 200,000 clones, roughly 82% seen once. CDR1 and CDR2 from the germline V gene are LNHDA and SQIVND (reference sequence). Trimming at V came to 5 bases and at J to 3 bases, leaving 7 bases not matched to a gene. The CDR3 consists of 16 residues. Ages ranged from about 18 to 100 years, with residence in 24 US areas. Participant-reported clinical history was the basis for cohort assignment.

The rearrangement joins TRBV19 to TRBJ2-1; TRBD2 aligns across 10 bases. This receptor was identified in a woman aged 60-75 years with acute COVID-19. The sample consisted of PBMCs or T cells enriched from blood (not recorded which). The CDR3 reads CASSGFSGGNYNEQFF. The CDR3 DNA is TGTGCCAGTAGTGGATTTAGCGGGGGGAACTACAATGAGCAGTTCTTC.